The 20 T cell receptor beta chains in this list originate from one sample, sequenced in a study of blood T cell repertoires in COVID-19. This table comes from immunoSEQ multiplex PCR, and its TCRdb copy is limited to in-frame clones, with some not included. The sample lists some 41,000 clones, 75% to 85% occurring once. The specimen was peripheral blood. The receptors derive from a man older than 75 in a cohort sampled during active COVID-19.

V and J are TRBV9 and TRBJ1-1, with 7 bases identical to TRBD1. The length of the CDR3 is 16 residues. V dropped 2 bases and J dropped 0; count of bases not matched to a gene: 7. From germline, CDR1 is SGDLS and CDR2 YYNGEE. CDR3 sequence: CASSVGQDELNTEAFF. The CDR3 nucleotides are TGTGCCAGCAGCGTTGGACAGGATGAACTGAACACTGAAGCTTTCTTT. Complete variable domain (other parts from reference TRBV9 and TRBJ1-1): DSGVTQTPKHLITATGQRVTLRCSPRSGDLSVYWYQQSLDQGLQFLIQYYNGEERAKGNILERFSAQQFPDLHSELNLSSLELGDSALYFCASSVGQDELNTEAFFGQGTRLTVV.

This clone was observed once. The rearrangement links TRBV27 to TRBJ2-2, with D possibly being TRBD1 (6 bases). This CDR3 contains 18 residues. CDR1 is MNHEY and CDR2 is SMNVEV in the germline V gene (reference sequence). The V end lost 6 bases, the J end lost 6 bases, and 26 bases lay between the germline ends. The CDR3: CASSPSGSRGRGAGELFF. In nucleotides, the CDR3 is TGTGCCAGCAGCCCCTCCGGCAGTAGAGGCAGGGGCGCCGGGGAGCTGTTTTTT.

The rearrangement links TRBV9 to TRBJ2-4; 9 bases fit TRBD2. The CDR3 is 19 residues long. The junction had 13 bases not matched to a gene; V was cut back by 2 bases and J by 1 base. Germline V CDR1 and CDR2: SGDLS, YYNGEE. CDR3 sequence: CASSVEGLAKGGAKNIQYF. The CDR3 DNA follows: TGTGCCAGCAGCGTTGAAGGACTAGCGAAAGGGGGGGCCAAAAACATTCAGTACTTC.

The rearrangement links TRBV6-2 or TRBV6-3 to TRBJ2-7, with 10 bases identical to TRBD2. The germline gives CDR1 MNHEY, CDR2 SVGEGT. The CDR3 is 16 residues long. J lost 7 bases, V lost 0 bases, and 9 bases had no gene match. DNA of the CDR3: TGTGCCAGCAGTTACTCGATTTCTAGCGGGAGAGGGGAGCAGTACTTC. Its translation: CASSYSISSGRGEQYF.

V usage is TRBV28 and J usage is TRBJ2-5; TRBD1 matches at 9 bases. V gave up 5 bases and J gave up 5 bases; unmatched junction bases: 9. Per the germline V gene, CDR1 is MDHEN and CDR2 is SYDVKM. The CDR3 covers 15 residues. CDR3 protein: CASSPRTGVEETQYF. For the CDR3, the DNA is TGTGCCAGCAGTCCCCGGACAGGGGTTGAGGAGACCCAGTACTTC.

The chain combines TRBV10-3 with TRBJ2-3; 10 nucleotides align to TRBD2. V shed 9 bases and J 4 bases; nucleotides not matched to a gene: 1. This CDR3 spans 12 amino acids. Germline V gene lookup returns CDR1 ENHRY and CDR2 SYGVKD. The CDR3 sequence is CAIAGGSDTQYF. The CDR3 DNA follows: TGTGCCATAGCGGGAGGGTCAGATACGCAGTATTTT.

The chain employs TRBV4-2 and TRBJ1-2, with D maybe TRBD1 (6 bases). CDR3 length equals 16 residues. Germline V lookup: CDR1 LGHNA, CDR2 YNFKEQ. V lost 0 bases and J 4 bases, leaving 15 bases between the germline ends. In nucleotides, the CDR3 is TGTGCCAGCAGCCAAGATAAACGGACAGCCTCCTATGGCTACACCTTC. This encodes CASSQDKRTASYGYTF.

This clone is medium-sized (0.01 to 0.1%). The chain is built from TRBV18 and TRBJ2-1; D possibly corresponds to TRBD1 (6 bases). Germline assignment: CDR1 KGHSH and CDR2 LQKENI. Trimming removed 2 bases from V and 2 bases from J, with 10 bases in between. The CDR3 totals 15 residues. The CDR3 reads CASSPEGVTYNEQFF. The CDR3 coding sequence is TGTGCCAGCTCACCAGAGGGGGTCACCTACAATGAGCAGTTCTTC.

The chain combines TRBV18 with TRBJ1-6; D uncertain. The CDR3 is 13 residues long. Trimming stripped 4 bases from V and 5 bases from J, with 6 bases between. From germline, CDR1 is KGHSH and CDR2 LQKENI. For the CDR3, the DNA is TGTGCCAGCTCACGTTCTGATAATTCACCCCTCCACTTT. Translated: CASSRSDNSPLHF.

The rearrangement uses TRBV10-3 and TRBJ1-2, with 7 nucleotides matching TRBD1. The CDR3 extends over 16 amino acids. V shed 6 bases and J 0 bases; nucleotides not matched to a gene: 10. CDR1 and CDR2 from the germline V gene are ENHRY and SYGVKD. CDR3 loop: CAIRSDRVVTNYGYTF. The CDR3 region has the DNA TGTGCCATCAGAAGTGACAGGGTCGTCACTAACTATGGCTACACCTTC.

In DNA form, the CDR3 reads TGCGCCAGCAGCCCAGGGACAGGGGTTAGGCAAGAGACCCAGTACTTC. This codes for CASSPGTGVRQETQYF. The chain joins TRBV5-1 to TRBJ2-5, with TRBD1 matching over 10 bases. The junction had 8 bases not matched to a gene; V was cut back by 4 bases and J by 2 bases. Per germline, CDR1 SGHRS and CDR2 YFSETQ. The length of the CDR3 is 16 residues. Filled out from reference TRBV5-1 and TRBJ2-5, the complete variable domain reads KAGVTQTPRYLIKTRGQQVTLSCSPISGHRSVSWYQQTPGQGLQFLFEYFSETQRNKGNFPGRFSGRQFSNSRSEMNVSTLELGDSALYLCASSPGTGVRQETQYFGPGTRLLVL.

The J gene is TRBJ2-3, the V gene TRBV27; maybe TRBD2 (6 bases). The CDR3 is made up of 15 amino acids. The V gene's germline CDR1 is MNHEY and CDR2 SMNVEV (reference sequence). Trimming removed 5 bases from V and 1 base from J, with 13 bases in between. DNA of the CDR3: TGTGCCAGCAGTCCCGGGACTTCCCGCACAGATACGCAGTATTTT. Its translation is CASSPGTSRTDTQYF.

The rearrangement joins TRBV7-2 to TRBJ2-2; 11 positions match TRBD2. V was pared by 0 bases and J by 6 bases, with 0 bases of the junction left unmatched. In germline, CDR1 is SGHTA, CDR2 FQGNSA. The CDR3 has 15 amino acids. The CDR3 protein is CASSLATSGAGELFF. The CDR3 DNA is TGTGCCAGCAGCTTAGCGACTAGCGGGGCCGGGGAGCTGTTTTTT.

The chain links TRBV5-1 to TRBJ1-6; D unclear. Between the trimmed V and J ends, which lost 0 bases and 10 bases, there was a span of 11 bases. Germline assignment: CDR1 SGHRS and CDR2 YFSETQ. The CDR3 sequence is 14 residues long. Here the CDR3 reads CASSLDGSWSPLHF. The CDR3 DNA reads TGCGCCAGCAGCTTGGACGGGAGTTGGTCACCCCTCCACTTT. The full variable domain, rest sourced from reference TRBV5-1 and TRBJ1-6, is KAGVTQTPRYLIKTRGQQVTLSCSPISGHRSVSWYQQTPGQGLQFLFEYFSETQRNKGNFPGRFSGRQFSNSRSEMNVSTLELGDSALYLCASSLDGSWSPLHFGNGTRLTVT.

The gene calls are TRBV28 and TRBJ2-7; D is possibly TRBD2 (5 bases). Trimming stripped 5 bases from V and 4 bases from J, with 6 bases between. The CDR3 is made up of 11 amino acids. Germline lookup yields CDR1 MDHEN and CDR2 SYDVKM. CDR3 nucleotide sequence: TGTGCCAGCAGTCGGAGGTACGAGCAGTACTTC. Amino acids: CASSRRYEQYF.

In this sample, this clone is medium-sized (0.01 to 0.1%). J is TRBJ2-7 and V is TRBV6-5; D is uncertain. The ends were cut back, 6 bases at V and 3 bases at J, with 15 bases in the middle. The length of the CDR3 is 14 residues. CDR1 is MNHEY and CDR2 is SVGAGI in the germline V gene. For the CDR3, the DNA is TGTGCCAGCAGGTACAGCCCGACAAACTACGAGCAGTACTTC. Its protein is CASRYSPTNYEQYF.

The chain recombines TRBV6-5 with TRBJ2-1; D may be TRBD2 (5 bases). Germline CDR1 reads MNHEY; CDR2 reads SVGAGI. This CDR3 spans 14 amino acids. V was clipped by 10 bases and J by 6 bases, with 19 bases between them. CDR3 DNA: TGTGCCAACAAATGGACCTCGGGGATCAATGAGCAGTTCTTC. This gives the protein CANKWTSGINEQFF.

This clone was observed a handful of times. V usage is TRBV5-1 and J usage is TRBJ2-3, with 8 bases that match TRBD2. The CDR3 runs to 16 residues. J lost 2 bases, V lost 0 bases, and 5 bases had no gene match. The germline gives CDR1 SGHRS, CDR2 YFSETQ. CDR3: CASSLARTSPTDTQYF. CDR3 sequence (DNA): TGCGCCAGCAGCTTGGCCCGGACTAGCCCCACAGATACGCAGTATTTT.

The genes are TRBV19 and TRBJ2-7; 8 bases are a match to TRBD2. Per the germline V gene, CDR1 is LNHDA and CDR2 is SQIVND (reference sequence). With 7 bases clipped from V and 2 bases from J, the junction kept 10 bases outside the gene matches. The CDR3 contains 15 residues. The CDR3 region is CASTPTSRGAYEQYF. The CDR3 DNA reads as TGTGCCAGTACTCCTACGTCGCGGGGGGCCTACGAGCAGTACTTC.

This sequence joins TRBV7-8 and TRBJ1-2; 10 bases line up with TRBD1. From germline, CDR1 is SGHVS and CDR2 FQNEAQ. The V and J ends lost 3 bases and 3 bases, in that order; junction bases with no gene match: 4. The CDR3 is made up of 15 amino acids. CDR3 nucleotide sequence: TGTGCCAGCAGCTTCCGGGACAGGGGTGACTATGGCTACACCTTC. Translating gives CASSFRDRGDYGYTF.